Listed below are T cell receptor beta chains from one sample, sequenced in a study of T cells in Graves' hyperthyroidism and ophthalmopathy. MiXCR, run by TCRdb on the multiplex PCR reads, gives a single entry per CDR3 protein. The top ten hold 8% to 8.5% of the sample, which has roughly 580,000 distinct CDR3 sequences, approximately 44% seen once. Sequencing used peripheral blood or thyroid tissue (not recorded which). All receptors derive from a woman aged 18-29 years with Graves' hyperthyroidism. Both conserved end residues are part of each CDR3. D genes are given only for firm matches. Only part of the rows carry a size: once, few, many, or a class if the clone is expanded.

few,TRBD1,TRBV19,TRBJ2-2,TGTGCCAGTAGCCAACTGGGGGGACAGGGCGGACGGGAGCTGTTTTTT,CASSQLGGQGGRELFF
-,TRBD1,TRBV5-1,TRBJ2-7,TGCGCCAGCAGCTCCGGGACAGGAGCTTCCTTCTACGAGCAGTACTTC,CASSSGTGASFYEQYF
many,-,TRBV29-1,TRBJ1-1,TGCAGCGTTGACAGGGACACCTCGAACACTGAAGCTTTCTTT,CSVDRDTSNTEAFF
-,TRBD2,TRBV7-2,TRBJ2-7,TGTGCCAGCAGCCCTAGCGGGGGGGCCTACGAGCAGTACTTC,CASSPSGGAYEQYF
-,TRBD1,TRBV12-3/TRBV12-4,TRBJ2-7,TGTGCCAGCAGTTTTGGGACAGGGATAGCCTACGAGCAGTACTTC,CASSFGTGIAYEQYF
-,-,TRBV7-2,TRBJ1-3,TGCGCCAGCAGCCAAGAGGGGACGGGGGCTGGAAACACCATATATTTT,CASSQEGTGAGNTIYF
-,-,TRBV25-1,TRBJ1-1,TGTGCCAGCAGTGTTTCACCCCAGAATTTCTTT,CASSVSPQNFF
-,-,TRBV7-2,TRBJ1-2,TGTGCCAGCAGCTTAGAGCCCGGGGGCGACTATGGCTACACCTTC,CASSLEPGGDYGYTF
many,-,TRBV7-9,TRBJ1-2,TGTGCCAGCAGCTTTGAGGCGCCAGGCTCTGGCTACACCTTC,CASSFEAPGSGYTF
few,-,TRBV6-1,TRBJ2-5,TGTGCCAGCAACCCCAGGGGTAGGGGAGAGACCCAGTACTTC,CASNPRGRGETQYF
few,-,TRBV20-1,TRBJ2-2,TGCAGTGCAAGCAGCCCGAACACCGGGGAGCTGTTTTTT,CSASSPNTGELFF
many,-,TRBV7-8,TRBJ1-5,TGTGCCAGCAGCTTAGCGTCGACACATAGCAATCAGCCCCAGCATTTT,CASSLASTHSNQPQHF
-,TRBD1,TRBV6-1,TRBJ2-7,TGTGCCACGACCGGGACAGAGTCCTACGAGCAGTACTTC,CATTGTESYEQYF
-,-,TRBV2,TRBJ1-1,TGTGCCAGCAGTGAAAGTCTGAACACTGAAGCTTTCTTT,CASSESLNTEAFF
few,-,TRBV12-3/TRBV12-4,TRBJ1-2,TGTGCCAGCAGTTTAGACCTATCCGGCTACACCTTC,CASSLDLSGYTF
few,-,TRBV2,TRBJ2-5,TGTGCCAGCAGTCCCGGGACGGAACAAGAGACCCAGTACTTC,CASSPGTEQETQYF
many,-,TRBV29-1,TRBJ2-7,TGCAGCGTTCGACGCTCCGGTGGCTACGAGCAGTACTTC,CSVRRSGGYEQYF
many,TRBD1,TRBV29-1,TRBJ1-2,TGCAGCGTTGAAGGCGGGACAGTGTATGGCTACACCTTC,CSVEGGTVYGYTF
few,-,TRBV5-1,TRBJ1-4,TGCGCCAGCAGCTTCCGGACGGGCGAAAAACTGTTTTTT,CASSFRTGEKLFF
-,TRBD1,TRBV11-1,TRBJ1-2,TGTGCCAGCAGTTTATCGAATCCGGGACAGGGCTATGGCTACACCTTC,CASSLSNPGQGYGYTF
-,-,TRBV7-2,TRBJ1-1,TGTGCCAGCACCACCCGGGTGGGGGACACTGAAGCTTTCTTT,CASTTRVGDTEAFF
-,TRBD1,TRBV29-1,TRBJ2-2,TGCAGCGTTGAAGACGGGACAGGGGGCGGTTACGGGGAGCTGTTTTTT,CSVEDGTGGGYGELFF
few,-,TRBV7-2,TRBJ1-5,TGCGCCAGCAGCTTGGAAGGGGGTGTTCAGCCCCAGCATTTT,CASSLEGGVQPQHF